This T cell receptor beta chain came from a study of blood T cell repertoires in COVID-19. Generated by immunoSEQ multiplex PCR, the TCRdb table keeps only in-frame clones and is missing some. The data show some 83,000 clones, with around 86% seen just once and approximately 8.1% held by the top ten. Material: peripheral blood. The TCR sequence derives from a man in his fifties or sixties with active COVID-19.

The CDR3, as DNA: TGCGCCAGCAGCCAAGGGGTACAGGGAGGGTATGGCTACACCTTC. It codes for CASSQGVQGGYGYTF. The chain uses TRBV4-3 and TRBJ1-2, with a tentative D call TRBD1 (6 bases). CDR1 LGHNA and CDR2 YSLEER come from the germline V gene. The CDR3 contains 15 residues. V was clipped by 1 base and J by 5 bases, with 14 bases between them.